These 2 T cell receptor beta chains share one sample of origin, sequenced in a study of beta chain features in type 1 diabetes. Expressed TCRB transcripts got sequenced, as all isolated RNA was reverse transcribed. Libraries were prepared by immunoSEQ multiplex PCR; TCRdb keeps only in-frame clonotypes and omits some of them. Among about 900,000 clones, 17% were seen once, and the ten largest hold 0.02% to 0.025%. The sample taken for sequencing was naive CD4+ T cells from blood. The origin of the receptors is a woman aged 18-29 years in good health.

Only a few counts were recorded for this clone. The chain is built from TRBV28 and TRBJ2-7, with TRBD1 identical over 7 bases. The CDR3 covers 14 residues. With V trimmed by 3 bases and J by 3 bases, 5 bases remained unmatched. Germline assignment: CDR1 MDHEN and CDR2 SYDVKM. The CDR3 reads CASSLGQKLYEQYF. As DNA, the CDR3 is TGTGCCAGCAGTTTGGGACAGAAACTCTACGAGCAGTACTTC.

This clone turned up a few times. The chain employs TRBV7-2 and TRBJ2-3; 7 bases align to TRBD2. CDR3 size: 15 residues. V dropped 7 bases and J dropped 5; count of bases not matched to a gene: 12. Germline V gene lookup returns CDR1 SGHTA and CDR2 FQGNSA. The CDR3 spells CASTVSGTFLDTQYF. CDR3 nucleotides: TGTGCCAGCACCGTAAGCGGGACCTTCTTAGATACGCAGTATTTT.